This T cell receptor beta chain was documented in a study of T cell responses to AZD1222 COVID-19 vaccine. Data came from immunoSEQ multiplex PCR; TCRdb stores just in-frame clones and leaves some out. The sample yields about 140,000 clones, about 91% seen once. The germline gives CDR1 MGHRA, CDR2 YSYEKL. With 0 bases clipped from V and 6 bases from J, the junction kept 5 bases outside the gene matches. The length of the CDR3 is 14 residues. The sequenced sample was peripheral blood, obtained on day 0 of AZD1222 vaccination. V and J are TRBV4-1 and TRBJ2-7; TRBD2 matches at 7 bases. The receptor's source is an adult in good health. CDR3 residues: CASSQDWGGFEQYF. The DNA for the CDR3 is TGCGCCAGCAGCCAAGATTGGGGGGGTTTCGAGCAGTACTTC.